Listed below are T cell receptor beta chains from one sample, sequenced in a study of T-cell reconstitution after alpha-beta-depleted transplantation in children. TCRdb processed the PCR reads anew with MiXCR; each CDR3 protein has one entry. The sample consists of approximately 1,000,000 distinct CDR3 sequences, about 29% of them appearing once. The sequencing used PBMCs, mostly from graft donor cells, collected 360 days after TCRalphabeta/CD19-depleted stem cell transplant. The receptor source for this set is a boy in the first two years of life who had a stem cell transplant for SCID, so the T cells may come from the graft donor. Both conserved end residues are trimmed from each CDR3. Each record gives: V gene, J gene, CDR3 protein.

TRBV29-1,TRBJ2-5,SVEEGDHPVAQY
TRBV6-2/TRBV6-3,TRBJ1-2,ASSYSARARGYGYT
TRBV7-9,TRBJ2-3,ASSSRTGKGTDTQY
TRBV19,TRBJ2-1,ASSSGGANEQF
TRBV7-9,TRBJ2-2,ASSSRLLGNTGELF
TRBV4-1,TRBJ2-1,ASSPPRATTNNEQF
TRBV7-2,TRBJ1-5,ASSTQGREGQPQH
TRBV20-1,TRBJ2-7,CARDADKGTYEQY
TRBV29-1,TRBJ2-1,SIYRGYNEQF
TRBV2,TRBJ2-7,ASSEAPFYEQY
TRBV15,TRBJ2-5,ATSRDWGTAQETQY
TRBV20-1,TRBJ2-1,SAKLPGLAENEQF
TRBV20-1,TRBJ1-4,SARDQSGDEKLF
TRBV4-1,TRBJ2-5,ASSRGLAGKETQY
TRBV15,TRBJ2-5,ATSSRWREETQY
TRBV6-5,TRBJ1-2,ASSYLDRPYGYT
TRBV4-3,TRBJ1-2,ASSQELDSYGYT
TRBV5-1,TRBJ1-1,ASSLAGASGLNTEAF
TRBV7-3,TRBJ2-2,ASSPGQRMWTGELF
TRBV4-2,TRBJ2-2,ASSQVDRDTGELF
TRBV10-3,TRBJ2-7,AISRGQGFYEQY
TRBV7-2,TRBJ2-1,ASSPTGVEQF
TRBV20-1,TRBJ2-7,SAFRDRGAYEQY
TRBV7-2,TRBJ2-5,ASSPSDRVLGTQY
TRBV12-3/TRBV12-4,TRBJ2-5,ASRGQQETQY
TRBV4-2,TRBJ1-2,ASSQLGLWVLFSSGYT
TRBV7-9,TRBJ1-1,ASSPSGRGNTEAF
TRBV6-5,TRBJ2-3,ASSYWRGVGSTDTQY